One T cell receptor beta chain is described in this entry. Original data processing: Out-of-frame sequences were removed, leaving 2 million or so distinct TCRbeta sequences. This table comes from immunoSEQ multiplex PCR, and its TCRdb copy is limited to in-frame clones, with some not included. V and J calls and clone size are those listed in that table; D and trimming were worked out from the DNA. Found here are around 53,000 clones, over 75% of them singletons; the top ten hold less than 0.9%. The V gene end was trimmed by 2 bases and the J gene end by 6 bases; junction bases not matched to a gene: 7. The CDR3 contains 15 residues. CDR1 is SGHTA, CDR2 FQGTGA, per germline. Single viable CD3+CD4+CD8-CD45RO+ cells were sorted as the memory CD4+ T cells. The sample is drawn from a study of memory CD4+ T cells and cytomegalovirus serostatus. On the study more broadly: Donors were healthy Belgian adults, 8 to 10 CMV seropositive and about two dozen seronegative.

This rearrangement joins TRBV7-3 to TRBJ2-1; 7 bases line up with TRBD2. Input material: memory CD4+ T cells from blood. This TCR was recovered from an adult in good health and CMV-seronegative. CDR3 coding DNA: TGTGCCAGCAGCTTAGAACTAGCGAACCGCAATGAGCAGTTCTTC. Protein sequence: CASSLELANRNEQFF.